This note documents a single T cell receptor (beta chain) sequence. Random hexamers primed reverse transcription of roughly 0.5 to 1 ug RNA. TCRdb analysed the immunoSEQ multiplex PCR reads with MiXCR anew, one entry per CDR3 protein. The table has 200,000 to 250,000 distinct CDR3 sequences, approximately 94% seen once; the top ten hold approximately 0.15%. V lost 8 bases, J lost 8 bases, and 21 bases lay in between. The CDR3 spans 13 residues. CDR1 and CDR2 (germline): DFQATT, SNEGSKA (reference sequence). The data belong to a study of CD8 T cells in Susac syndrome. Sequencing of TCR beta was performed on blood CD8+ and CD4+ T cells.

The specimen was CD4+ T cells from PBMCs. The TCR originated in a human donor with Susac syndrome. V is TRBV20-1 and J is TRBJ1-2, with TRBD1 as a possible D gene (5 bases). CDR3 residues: CSSGRDRYLGYTF. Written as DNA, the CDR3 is TGCAGTTCGGGCCGGGACCGCTATCTAGGCTACACCTTC.